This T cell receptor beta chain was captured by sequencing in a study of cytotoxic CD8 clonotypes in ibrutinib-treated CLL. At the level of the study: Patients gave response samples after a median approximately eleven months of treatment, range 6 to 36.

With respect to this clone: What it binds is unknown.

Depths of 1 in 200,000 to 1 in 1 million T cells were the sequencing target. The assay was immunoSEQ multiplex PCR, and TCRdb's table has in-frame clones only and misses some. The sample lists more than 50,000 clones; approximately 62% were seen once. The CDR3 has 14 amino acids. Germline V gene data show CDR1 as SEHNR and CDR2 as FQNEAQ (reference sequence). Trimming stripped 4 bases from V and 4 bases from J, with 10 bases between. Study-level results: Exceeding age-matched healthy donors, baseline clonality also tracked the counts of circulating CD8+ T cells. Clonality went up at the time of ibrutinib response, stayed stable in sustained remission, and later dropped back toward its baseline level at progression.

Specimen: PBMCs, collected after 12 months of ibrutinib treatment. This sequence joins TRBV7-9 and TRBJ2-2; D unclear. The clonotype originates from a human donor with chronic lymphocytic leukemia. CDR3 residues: CASSSRGSTGELFF. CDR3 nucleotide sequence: TGTGCCAGCAGCTCCCGCGGATCCACCGGGGAGCTGTTTTTT.